This T cell receptor beta chain was obtained from a study of T cells after yellow fever vaccination (dated by TCRdb to the late 2010s). Describing the broader study: The SMART-Seq v4 Ultra Low Input RNA kit was used to prepare libraries from fractions with low cell numbers. To follow T-cell clones before and after both primary and booster YFV17D yellow fever vaccination, bulk TCR alpha and beta repertoires underwent longitudinal sequencing. Two healthy male donors, one aged 18 to 30 and one aged 30 to 40 years, made up the cohort. Blood was collected at multiple timepoints before and after primary and secondary immunization, and bulk PBMC replicates and cell subsets were isolated. Paper-wide results and their limitations: Only a couple of donors were included in the study, so the extent to which the findings can be generalized is limited. Compared with the primary T-cell response, the secondary T-cell response was weaker but faster, peaking on day 5 rather than day 15. After the booster, most of the clones that had expanded following primary vaccination were detected again (approximately 96% of CD4 and 88% of CD8), which suggests that memory was broadly maintained. A small share of clonotypes was detected in both CD4 and CD8 compartments, with the overlap likely arising from convergent recombination. Computational filtering was needed because FACS-sorted repertoires could contain abundant contaminating clonotypes from the bulk population.

As for this clonotype: Which antigen it targets is not known. It has no much larger one-base neighbor in the sample; base qualities were not kept.

CDR1 SGHRS and CDR2 YFSETQ were looked up in the germline V gene. CDR3 length: 16 amino acids, cysteine to phenylalanine. Left in the record is the CDR3 DNA by itself, 48 bases read in frame from the first base. V is shortened by 0 bases, J by 2 bases, and the region joining them spans 14 bases. This specimen's treatment or condition label, per the study, means: live attenuated yellow fever vaccine strain. Two biological replicates of bulk PBMCs were collected at each blood-draw timepoint. A standard Ficoll-Paque protocol was used to isolate PBMCs from peripheral blood. RNA was extracted with TriZol from bulk PBMCs, CD4 and CD8 fractions, and dextramer-positive and dextramer-negative fractions. TCR cDNA was synthesized by 5'RACE template switching, which introduced a universal primer site and unique molecular identifiers. cDNA synthesis was primed from both the TCR alpha and TCR beta constant segments. Libraries were amplified in two PCR steps, with sample barcodes and sequencing adapters added in the second step. Sequencing of libraries was performed on Illumina HiSeq 2500 (2x100 bp) or NovaSeq (2x150 bp). The original pipeline was this. MIGEC handled demultiplexing of reads and collapsing into UMI consensus sequences, while MiXCR performed V(D)J alignment. Vaccine-responding clonotypes were identified with edgeR using replicate PBMC samples, with FDR below 0.01 and a log2 fold change above 5 up to day 15 being required. Bulk clonotypes were assigned CD4 or CD8 identity according to which sequenced CD4 or CD8 repertoire held them at higher abundance. TCRdb ran its own pipeline on the public reads, namely fastp trimming at Q25 and MiXCR clone calling, and kept in-frame beta chains. One record per CDR3 amino acid sequence lists the most common genes and DNA. In this record, the V and J calls reflect TCRdb's handling and not the investigators' own analysis. This sample is represented by roughly 310,000 distinct CDR3 sequences; more than 8.5% of them were singletons. More than 15% of the sample goes to the ten largest clones.

The rearranged chain carries TRBV5-1 and TRBJ2-5; the D segment is perhaps TRBD1 or TRBD2, each sharing 5 matched bases. The sample was PBMCs, taken on the day of the first yellow fever vaccination. The receptor was derived from a man between 18 and 35 years old who received the YFV17D yellow fever vaccine. At the DNA level, the sequence is TGCGCCAGCAGCTTGGTCCTTGGGGACCCACAAGAGACCCAGTACTTC. Its protein reads: CASSLVLGDPQETQYF. The full variable domain, completed from the reference TRBV5-1 and TRBJ2-5 proteins outside the CDR3, reads KAGVTQTPRYLIKTRGQQVTLSCSPISGHRSVSWYQQTPGQGLQFLFEYFSETQRNKGNFPGRFSGRQFSNSRSEMNVSTLELGDSALYLCASSLVLGDPQETQYFGPGTRLLVL.